These 26 T cell receptor beta chains originate from one sample sequenced in a study of response to subunit inactivated influenza vaccine. Each CDR3 protein gets one entry after TCRdb re-called the RT-PCR reads with MiXCR. The table has 500,000 to 600,000 distinct CDR3 sequences, 10% to 15% seen once; the top ten hold around 13%. The sequencing here drew on PBMCs from blood, taken around seven weeks after vaccination. Receptors originate from a man aged 45-65 years who received an inactivated influenza vaccine.

The chain joins TRBV9 to TRBJ1-2, with 7 bases that match TRBD1. CDR1 SGDLS and CDR2 YYNGEE come from the germline V gene. V lost 3 bases to trimming and J lost 2 bases; unmatched junction nucleotides: 7. The CDR3 length is 15 residues. The CDR3 sequence is CASSAGTDPNYGYTF. CDR3 bases: TGTGCCAGCAGCGCCGGGACAGACCCGAACTATGGCTACACCTTC.

This clonotype occurred many times. The V and J genes are TRBV27 and TRBJ2-7; 8 bases are a match to TRBD1. V lost 5 bases and J lost 2; bases outside the gene matches: 11. The CDR3 extends over 16 amino acids. Germline CDR1 and CDR2: MNHEY and SMNVEV (reference sequence). The CDR3 loop reads CASSPFGDRGTYEQYF. The CDR3 region has the DNA TGTGCCAGCAGTCCCTTCGGCGACAGGGGCACCTACGAGCAGTACTTC.

About this clonotype: A much larger clone is a single base away; this may be a read error. The V call is TRBV10-3, the J call TRBJ2-1, with D tentatively TRBD2 (6 bases). CDR3 length equals 14 residues. CDR1 and CDR2 from the germline V gene are ENHRY and SYGVKD. The CDR3: CGIRTGGTYNEQFF. CDR3 in DNA: TGTGGCATCAGGACTGGGGGGACCTACAATGAGCAGTTCTTC.

This clonotype showed up just a few times. Mismatch with germline at one junction end may stem from a read error. This chain connects TRBV20-1 to TRBJ2-5, with D perhaps matching TRBD1 (5 bases). This CDR3 is 9 amino acids long. Per the germline V gene, CDR1 is DFQATT and CDR2 is SNEGSKA (reference sequence). The CDR3 here is CSARRGLRF. CDR3 bases: TGCAGTGCTAGAAGGGGTTTGCGCTTC.

About this clonotype: At one of its ends the junction is not consistent with the germline gene, which may arise from a read error. The rearrangement uses TRBV6-1 and TRBJ2-7; perhaps TRBD1 as D (6 bases). This CDR3 is built from 15 residues. Germline V lookup: CDR1 MNHNS, CDR2 SASEGT. The CDR3 DNA follows: TGTCCCAGCAGGGGCCCCAGCTTCAGCTCCTACGAGCAGTACTTC. This translates into CPSRGPSFSSYEQYF.

The V call is TRBV12-3 or TRBV12-4, the J call TRBJ2-2, with D unresolved. Trimming shortened V by 7 bases and J by 0 bases, and 12 bases separated the two germline ends. This CDR3 has 15 residues. CDR3 nucleotide sequence: TGTGCCAGCACCCCGGACGGACCGAACACCGGGGAGCTGTTTTTT. Protein sequence: CASTPDGPNTGELFF.

Only a few counts were recorded for this clonotype. The chain has TRBV12-3 or TRBV12-4 and TRBJ1-6; D remains unclear. The V and J ends lost 8 bases and 7 bases respectively, with 12 bases between them. This CDR3 comprises 13 residues. CDR3 DNA sequence: TGTGCCAGCGGTCCTACCGGGAATTCACCCCTCCACTTT. It yields the protein CASGPTGNSPLHF.

This clonotype was detected a few times. V usage is TRBV12-3 or TRBV12-4 and J usage is TRBJ2-1, with a tentative D call TRBD2 (7 bases). CDR3 length equals 15 residues. V dropped 7 bases and J dropped 0 bases, with 13 bases sitting between them. The DNA for the CDR3 is TGTGCCAGCAAGGGGGGGGGGTCCTCCTACAATGAGCAGTTCTTC. Amino acids: CASKGGGSSYNEQFF.

In this sample, this clonotype turned up many times. The genes are TRBV28 and TRBJ2-3; TRBD2 aligns across 12 bases. Germline-derived CDR1 and CDR2 are MDHEN and SYDVKM. V was clipped by 6 bases and J by 7 bases; unmatched bases: 8. This CDR3 comprises 15 residues. DNA for the CDR3: TGTGCCAGCAGACTGACTAGCGGGAGCGCACATACGCAGTATTTT. It codes for CASRLTSGSAHTQYF.

The rearrangement joins TRBV30 to TRBJ1-5, with D perhaps TRBD1 (5 bases). Per the germline V gene, CDR1 is GTSNPN and CDR2 is SVGIG (reference sequence). With 0 bases removed from V and 5 bases from J, the gap between germline ends came to 11 bases. The CDR3 consists of 14 residues. CDR3: CAWSVGLGDQPQHF. The CDR3 DNA is TGTGCCTGGAGTGTTGGGCTGGGGGATCAGCCCCAGCATTTT.

This clonotype was recorded a few times. V usage is TRBV5-1 and J usage is TRBJ1-1; D unclear. V was shortened by 2 bases and J by 3 bases, with 20 bases between the two germline ends. Germline CDR1 SGHRS, CDR2 YFSETQ. CDR3 length equals 17 residues. The CDR3 loop reads CASSLGGWAVGDTEAFF. The CDR3 DNA reads TGCGCCAGCAGCTTAGGTGGTTGGGCAGTCGGGGACACTGAAGCTTTCTTT.

This clonotype was found a few times. The V gene is TRBV4-3, the J gene TRBJ2-3; TRBD1 agrees at 12 bases. Germline trimming cut 3 bases from V and 7 bases from J; bases unmatched to any gene: 5. CDR3 size: 15 residues. The germline CDR1 and CDR2 sequences are LGHNA and YSLEER. The CDR3 is CASSQGTGGRNTQYF. DNA of the CDR3: TGCGCCAGCAGCCAGGGGACAGGGGGCAGGAATACGCAGTATTTT.

The table lists this clonotype with a few counts. The chain is built from TRBV20-1 and TRBJ2-1, with 12 bases matching TRBD2. This CDR3 is built from 19 residues. The V gene end was trimmed by 1 base and the J gene end by 9 bases; junction bases not matched to a gene: 19. The germline CDR1 and CDR2 sequences are DFQATT and SNEGSKA (reference sequence). In DNA form, the CDR3 reads TGCAGTGCTAGAGTCGGTAGGACCCTAGCGGGAGGGAGGTTCGCTGAGCAGTTCTTC. Encoded protein: CSARVGRTLAGGRFAEQFF.

This chain uses TRBV20-1 with TRBJ2-3; D unresolved. The CDR3 sequence is 12 residues long. Germline lookup yields CDR1 DFQATT and CDR2 SNEGSKA (reference sequence). V was clipped by 4 bases and J by 2 bases, with 7 bases between them. CDR3 sequence (DNA): TGCAGTGCTACCCTAGACACAGATACGCAGTATTTT. Its protein product is CSATLDTDTQYF.

Many counts were recorded for this clonotype. The chain combines TRBV27 with TRBJ2-1, with D possibly being TRBD2 (7 bases). The V and J ends lost 4 bases and 8 bases respectively, with 15 bases between them. In germline, CDR1 is MNHEY, CDR2 SMNVEV (reference sequence). CDR3 length: 14 residues. This CDR3 reads CASSSGRGGDEQFF. DNA of the CDR3: TGTGCCAGCAGTTCCGGTAGGGGGGGCGATGAGCAGTTCTTC.

The chain carries TRBV4-3 and TRBJ2-2; 8 bases agree with TRBD2. Germline V gene data show CDR1 as LGHNA and CDR2 as YSLEER. With V trimmed by 0 bases and J by 2 bases, 5 bases remained unmatched. There are 17 residues in the CDR3. The CDR3 reads CASSQDLLADNTGELFF. CDR3 coding DNA: TGCGCCAGCAGCCAAGATCTACTAGCGGATAACACCGGGGAGCTGTTTTTT.

This sequence joins TRBV7-9 and TRBJ1-6, with D unclear. The CDR3 covers 14 residues. Trimming shortened V by 1 base and J by 5 bases, and 6 bases separated the two germline ends. The germline V gene encodes CDR1 SEHNR and CDR2 FQNEAQ (reference sequence). This chain's CDR3 is CASSLDGDNSPLHF. CDR3 sequence (DNA): TGTGCCAGCAGCTTAGACGGGGATAATTCACCCCTCCACTTT.

In this sample, this clonotype turned up many times. The chain combines TRBV12-3 or TRBV12-4 with TRBJ2-5; D may correspond to TRBD1 or TRBD2 (6 bases each). Trimming shortened V by 4 bases and J by 9 bases, and 15 bases separated the two germline ends. The CDR3 sequence is 13 residues long. The CDR3 DNA follows: TGTGCCAGCAGTTACCGTACGGGGGCGGCCCAGTACTTC. Protein: CASSYRTGAAQYF.

This clonotype came up a few times. The chain carries TRBV27 and TRBJ1-6, with no clear D. V was clipped by 3 bases and J by 10 bases, with 13 bases between them. Per the germline V gene, CDR1 is MNHEY and CDR2 is SMNVEV (reference sequence). This CDR3 has 14 amino acids. Written as DNA, the CDR3 is TGTGCCAGCAGTTTCTTGGGTGTAGGCTCACCCCTCCACTTT. This translates into CASSFLGVGSPLHF.

This clonotype was seen a handful of times. This chain uses TRBV7-2 with TRBJ2-5, with 9 bases fitting TRBD2. The CDR3 loop spans 15 amino acids. Germline V gene lookup returns CDR1 SGHTA and CDR2 FQGNSA. Trimming at V came to 6 bases and at J to 5 bases, leaving 10 bases not matched to a gene. The CDR3 spells CASRPSRGGEETQYF. The CDR3, as DNA: TGTGCCAGCAGACCGAGCCGCGGGGGGGAGGAGACCCAGTACTTC.

The V call is TRBV6-1, the J call TRBJ2-7; no firm D call. The V gene's germline CDR1 is MNHNS and CDR2 SASEGT. Trimming pared 4 bases from V and 0 bases from J, leaving 13 bases between. The CDR3 has 15 amino acids. CDR3 amino acids: CASSATPAVSYEQYF. The CDR3 region has the DNA TGTGCCAGCAGTGCCACCCCGGCAGTCTCCTACGAGCAGTACTTC.

There are a few counts of this clonotype. The V gene is TRBV29-1, the J gene TRBJ2-5; TRBD2 aligns across 11 bases. After removal of 7 bases from V and 7 bases from J, the junction contained 11 bases not matched to a gene. Germline CDR1 SQVTM, CDR2 ANQGSEA. The CDR3 has 14 residues. The CDR3 region has the DNA TGCAGCGGAACGACCGGGACTAGCGGTGGGACCCAGTACTTC. Residues: CSGTTGTSGGTQYF. Based on the CDR3 plus reference TRBV29-1 and TRBJ2-5, the full variable domain is SAVISQKPSRDICQRGTSLTIQCQVDSQVTMMFWYRQQPGQSLTLIATANQGSEATYESGFVIDKFPISRPNLTFSTLTVSNMSPEDSSIYLCSGTTGTSGGTQYFGPGTRLLVL.

For this clonotype: This could be a read error, since a much larger clone is one nucleotide away. V is TRBV7-8 and J is TRBJ2-2; D may correspond to TRBD1 or TRBD2 (5 bases each). V was shortened by 1 base and J by 2 bases, with 8 bases between the two germline ends. The germline CDR1 and CDR2 sequences are SGHVS and FQNEAQ. The CDR3 is 15 amino acids. The CDR3 sequence is CASSLVGDNTGELFF. The CDR3 coding sequence is TGTGCCAGCAGCTTAGTTGGGGACAACACCGGGGAGCTGTTTTTT.

This clonotype has a count of ten or more. The gene calls are TRBV12-3 or TRBV12-4 and TRBJ2-7, with a tentative D call TRBD1 (5 bases). The CDR3 has 14 residues. The ends were cut back, 3 bases at V and 3 bases at J, with 12 bases in the middle. CDR3 sequence (DNA): TGTGCCAGCAGTTTGTCAACAGGTGTCTACGAGCAGTACTTC. Protein product: CASSLSTGVYEQYF.

This clonotype appeared a few times. This chain connects TRBV20-1 to TRBJ2-1; D possibly uses TRBD1 or TRBD2 (6 bases each). Per the germline V gene, CDR1 is DFQATT and CDR2 is SNEGSKA (reference sequence). This CDR3 is built from 15 residues. The V end was cut by 6 bases, the J end by 2 bases, with 17 bases between. The CDR3 DNA reads as TGCAGTGCCCCTACTGGGGGGCAAGCCTACAATGAGCAGTTCTTC. Residues: CSAPTGGQAYNEQFF.

This chain joins TRBV28 and TRBJ2-3, with a possible D match to TRBD1 (6 bases). Germline V gene lookup returns CDR1 MDHEN and CDR2 SYDVKM. The CDR3 totals 15 residues. V shed 5 bases and J shed 3 bases, with 15 bases lying between them. CDR3 in amino acids: CASSLQGRGTDTQYF. In DNA form, the CDR3 reads TGTGCCAGCAGTCTACAGGGAAGGGGAACAGATACGCAGTATTTT.